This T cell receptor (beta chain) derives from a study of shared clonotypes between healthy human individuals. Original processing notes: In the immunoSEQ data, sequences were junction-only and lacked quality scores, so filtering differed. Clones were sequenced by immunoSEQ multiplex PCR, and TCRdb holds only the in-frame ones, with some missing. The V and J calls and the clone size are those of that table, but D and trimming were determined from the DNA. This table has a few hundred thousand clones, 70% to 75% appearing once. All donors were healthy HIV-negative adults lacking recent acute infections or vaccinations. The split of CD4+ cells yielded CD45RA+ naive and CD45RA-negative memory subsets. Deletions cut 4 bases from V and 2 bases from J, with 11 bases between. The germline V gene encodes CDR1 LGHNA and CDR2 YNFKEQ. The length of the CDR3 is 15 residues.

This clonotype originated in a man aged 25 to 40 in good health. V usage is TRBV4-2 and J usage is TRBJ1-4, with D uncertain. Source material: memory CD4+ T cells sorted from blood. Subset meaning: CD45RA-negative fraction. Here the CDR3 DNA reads TGTGCCAGCAGCCGGATAGAGGTGACTAATGAAAAACTGTTTTTT. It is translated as CASSRIEVTNEKLFF.